This T cell receptor beta chain appears in the sequencing data of a study of T cell responses to AZD1222 COVID-19 vaccine. This table comes from immunoSEQ multiplex PCR, and its TCRdb copy is limited to in-frame clones, with some not included. The sample carries 95,000 to 150,000 clones, roughly 89% recorded once. The table lists this clone with a few counts. The antigen is unknown. Study-level findings and limits: White British people made up most donors, females outnumbered males, and clonal diversity was possibly underestimated. Recipients of AZD1222 seropositive at baseline numbered only 6 or 7. Regions 160-218 and 743-854 held dominance among vaccine-associated CD4 TCRs, which spanned spike.

The V and J ends lost 6 bases and 2 bases, in that order; junction bases with no gene match: 7. This CDR3 comprises 15 residues. The V gene's germline CDR1 is MNHNY and CDR2 SVGAGI (reference sequence). The rearrangement joins TRBV6-6 to TRBJ1-3; 7 bases match TRBD1. This receptor was taken from an adult in good health. Specimen: peripheral blood, collected on day 0 of AZD1222 vaccination. This chain's CDR3 is CASSLGTATGNTIYF. In DNA, the CDR3 is TGTGCCAGCAGCCTCGGGACAGCCACTGGAAACACCATATATTTT.